The 13 T cell receptor beta chains listed next were all sequenced from one sample in a study of blood T cell repertoires in COVID-19. Sequenced by immunoSEQ multiplex PCR; TCRdb stores in-frame clones only, minus some. The profile shows about 270,000 clones, approximately 86% of them singletons. Sample: peripheral blood. These receptors were collected from a man in his forties or fifties who had recovered from COVID-19.

This chain connects TRBV12-5 to TRBJ1-2; TRBD1 agrees at 7 bases. J was trimmed by 6 bases and V by 2 bases; bases with no gene match: 3. Germline V CDR1 and CDR2: LGHNT, FRNRAP. The CDR3 extends over 13 amino acids. CDR3 sequence (DNA): TGTGCTAGTGGTTTGAGACAGGGTGATGGCTACACCTTC. It codes for CASGLRQGDGYTF.

J is TRBJ2-5 and V is TRBV10-2; D gene ambiguous. The length of the CDR3 is 13 residues. CDR1 and CDR2 from the germline V gene are WSHSY and SAAADI. V dropped 6 bases and J dropped 2 bases, with 10 bases sitting between them. The CDR3 loop reads CASRATGQETQYF. The CDR3 bases are TGCGCCAGCAGAGCGACTGGGCAAGAGACCCAGTACTTC.

This chain connects TRBV5-6 to TRBJ2-7; no reliable D call. The CDR3 contains 14 residues. Germline V lookup: CDR1 SGHDT, CDR2 YYEEEE. V was cut by 4 bases and J by 2 bases, with 13 bases left in between. This chain's CDR3 is CASSRFAVTYEQYF. CDR3 bases: TGTGCCAGCAGCCGATTCGCGGTTACCTACGAGCAGTACTTC.

The chain uses TRBV12-3 or TRBV12-4 and TRBJ1-4, with D perhaps TRBD1 (5 bases). Trimming pared 6 bases from V and 8 bases from J, leaving 7 bases between. This CDR3 has 11 amino acids. The CDR3 region has the DNA TGTGCCAGCAGGGGGGGGGAAAAACTGTTTTTT. Translating gives CASRGGEKLFF.

The rearrangement links TRBV5-1 to TRBJ2-3, with 7 bases identical to TRBD2. There are 14 residues in the CDR3. V lost 4 bases, J lost 6 bases, and 8 bases stayed unmatched. CDR1 and CDR2 from the germline V gene are SGHRS and YFSETQ. The CDR3 DNA follows: TGCGCCAGCAGCACGGGACTAACTCGGGATACGCAGTATTTT. It is translated as CASSTGLTRDTQYF.

This rearrangement joins TRBV19 to TRBJ2-1; 8 bases line up with TRBD2. The CDR3 has 17 residues. Germline V gene lookup returns CDR1 LNHDA and CDR2 SQIVND (reference sequence). V lost 3 bases to trimming and J lost 10 bases; unmatched junction nucleotides: 17. The CDR3 reads CASSIEFDSGIAGEQFF. The CDR3 DNA sequence: TGTGCCAGTAGTATTGAATTTGATAGCGGGATCGCTGGGGAGCAGTTCTTC.

The rearrangement uses TRBV6-5 and TRBJ1-1; D is possibly TRBD1 (5 bases). Germline V gene lookup returns CDR1 MNHEY and CDR2 SVGAGI. Trimming cost V 7 bases and J 3 bases, with 12 bases left between them. This CDR3 is built from 13 residues. The CDR3 sequence is CASMEGRYTEAFF. In DNA, the CDR3 is TGTGCCAGCATGGAGGGACGTTACACTGAAGCTTTCTTT.

This chain joins TRBV7-2 and TRBJ2-5; the match to TRBD2 covers 12 bases. The ends lost 1 base at V and 9 bases at J; junction bases unmatched: 12. The CDR3 covers 17 residues. CDR1 is SGHTA and CDR2 is FQGNSA in the germline V gene. This CDR3 reads CASSLDRLAGGPGAQYF. The CDR3 DNA reads TGTGCCAGCAGCTTAGATCGGCTAGCGGGGGGGCCGGGGGCCCAGTACTTC.

This clone was detected only once. J is TRBJ2-5 and V is TRBV7-7, with 9 bases identical to TRBD2. The CDR3 contains 16 residues. Per the germline V gene, CDR1 is SSHAT and CDR2 is FNYEAQ (reference sequence). V trimming: 1 base; J trimming: 4 bases; junction bases outside the gene matches: 7. CDR3 DNA: TGTGCCAGCAGCTTAGAGGCGGGGGGGGCGATAGAGACCCAGTACTTC. Its translation is CASSLEAGGAIETQYF.

The genes are TRBV6-1 and TRBJ2-7, with TRBD2 identical over 7 bases. CDR1 is MNHNS and CDR2 is SASEGT in the germline V gene. The CDR3 loop spans 14 amino acids. V dropped 1 base and J dropped 4; count of bases not matched to a gene: 4. The CDR3 bases are TGTGCCAGCAGTGAAGGAGCGGGGACTTACGAGCAGTACTTC. Protein product: CASSEGAGTYEQYF.

This chain connects TRBV7-2 to TRBJ1-2, with 9 bases matching TRBD1. This CDR3 contains 14 residues. Germline trimming cut 5 bases from V and 4 bases from J; bases unmatched to any gene: 5. Germline lookup yields CDR1 SGHTA and CDR2 FQGNSA. The CDR3 DNA reads as TGTGCCAGCAGCGCGGGACAGGGAAGCTATGGCTACACCTTC. It specifies CASSAGQGSYGYTF. Full variable domain (missing parts from reference TRBV7-2 and TRBJ1-2): GAGVSQSPSNKVTEKGKDVELRCDPISGHTALYWYRQSLGQGLEFLIYFQGNSAPDKSGLPSDRFSAERTGGSVSTLTIQRTQQEDSAVYLCASSAGQGSYGYTFGSGTRLTVV.

Worth noting for this clone: A junction end diverges from the germline sequence, so it may reflect a read error. The V gene is TRBV19, the J gene TRBJ2-5; 7 bases align to TRBD2. CDR1 and CDR2 from the germline V gene are LNHDA and SQIVND (reference sequence). This CDR3 spans 13 amino acids. CDR3 sequence (DNA): TGTGCCAGTAGTTGGGACTACCAAGGGACCCAGTACTTC. Translated, it gives CASSWDYQGTQYF. Using reference TRBV19 and TRBJ2-5 for the parts outside the CDR3, the full variable domain is DGGITQSPKYLFRKEGQNVTLSCEQNLNHDAMYWYRQDPGQGLRLIYYSQIVNDFQKGDIAEGYSVSREKKESFPLTVTSAQKNPTAFYLCASSWDYQGTQYFGPGTRLLVL.

The chain combines TRBV11-3 with TRBJ2-7; TRBD1 matches at 7 bases. Germline V gives CDR1 SGHNT, CDR2 YENEEA. The V and J ends lost 5 bases and 4 bases, in that order; junction bases with no gene match: 8. CDR3 length: 14 residues. CDR3 DNA sequence: TGTGCCAGCAGCCCAGGGGGTCCCCAATACGAGCAGTACTTC. It specifies CASSPGGPQYEQYF.